This is a list of T cell receptor beta chains from one sample in a study of T cell changes during pregnancy in multiple sclerosis. Sequenced by immunoSEQ multiplex PCR; TCRdb stores in-frame clones only, minus some. This table holds fewer than 50,000 clones, 90% to 95% found once. Sample: CD8+ T cells from peripheral blood mononuclear cells, taken in the first trimester of pregnancy. These receptors all stem from a female donor with multiple sclerosis, enrolled in a pregnancy study. Each CDR3 is given with its conserved first and last residue. D genes are given only for firm matches. Clone size is shown for a subset of rows, as once, few, many or a class of expanded clone.

v_call: TRBV27; d_call: -; j_call: TRBJ2-1; clone_size: -; cdr3_nt: TGTGCCAGCACCTTTGGCGGGACGGGTTACAATGAGCAGTTCTTC; cdr3_aa: CASTFGGTGYNEQFF
v_call: TRBV7-6; d_call: -; j_call: TRBJ2-7; clone_size: -; cdr3_nt: TGTGCCAGCAGCTTAGAGCCCTCCCCTAGATACGAGCAGTACTTC; cdr3_aa: CASSLEPSPRYEQYF
v_call: TRBV27; d_call: TRBD2; j_call: TRBJ2-7; clone_size: -; cdr3_nt: TGTGCCAGCTACCGGGTAGCGGGAGGGGTCTACGAGCAGTACTTC; cdr3_aa: CASYRVAGGVYEQYF
v_call: TRBV6-5; d_call: TRBD1; j_call: TRBJ2-2; clone_size: -; cdr3_nt: TGTGCCAGCATTTCGGACAGGGGAGGAACCGGGGAGCTGTTTTTT; cdr3_aa: CASISDRGGTGELFF
v_call: TRBV12-5; d_call: -; j_call: TRBJ1-4; clone_size: -; cdr3_nt: TGTGCTAGTGGTTTGGTAACAGGATATAATGAAAAACTGTTTTTT; cdr3_aa: CASGLVTGYNEKLFF
v_call: TRBV14; d_call: -; j_call: TRBJ2-7; clone_size: once; cdr3_nt: TGTGCCAGCAGCCACACCTACGAGCAGTACTTC; cdr3_aa: CASSHTYEQYF
v_call: TRBV7-8; d_call: -; j_call: TRBJ1-3; clone_size: -; cdr3_nt: TGTGCCAGCAGCTTAGCCCAGGGTACCTACTCTGGAAACACCATATATTTT; cdr3_aa: CASSLAQGTYSGNTIYF
v_call: TRBV2; d_call: TRBD2; j_call: TRBJ2-2; clone_size: -; cdr3_nt: TGTGCCAGCAGTGAAGCGCCCTGGGGGGGAGGGACCGGGGAGCTGTTTTTT; cdr3_aa: CASSEAPWGGGTGELFF
v_call: TRBV18; d_call: TRBD1; j_call: TRBJ1-1; clone_size: -; cdr3_nt: TGTGCCAGCTCATCCGGGACAGGGTACACTGAAGCTTTCTTT; cdr3_aa: CASSSGTGYTEAFF
v_call: TRBV5-1; d_call: TRBD2; j_call: TRBJ2-5; clone_size: -; cdr3_nt: TGCGCCAGCAGCGCTTCTAGCGGGGCACTCCAAGAGACCCAGTACTTC; cdr3_aa: CASSASSGALQETQYF
v_call: TRBV5-4; d_call: -; j_call: TRBJ2-7; clone_size: -; cdr3_nt: TGTGCCAGCAGCCAAGGGGGTAAACTCTACGAGCAGTACTTC; cdr3_aa: CASSQGGKLYEQYF
v_call: TRBV19; d_call: -; j_call: TRBJ2-2; clone_size: -; cdr3_nt: TGTGCCAGTAGTATTGGGCTTTCCAGGGAGCTGTTTTTT; cdr3_aa: CASSIGLSRELFF
v_call: TRBV6-1; d_call: -; j_call: TRBJ1-2; clone_size: -; cdr3_nt: TGTGCCAGCAGTGGGCTCGGGGATGGCTATGGCTACACCTTC; cdr3_aa: CASSGLGDGYGYTF
v_call: TRBV9; d_call: -; j_call: TRBJ2-7; clone_size: -; cdr3_nt: TGTGCCAGCAGCGGAGGCTCGGGGACAATCTACGAGCAGTACTTC; cdr3_aa: CASSGGSGTIYEQYF
v_call: TRBV28; d_call: TRBD2; j_call: TRBJ2-1; clone_size: once; cdr3_nt: TGTGCCAGCAGTTACCTGGCGGGAGGGGGGGACAATGAGCAGTTCTTC; cdr3_aa: CASSYLAGGGDNEQFF
v_call: TRBV12-5; d_call: -; j_call: TRBJ2-7; clone_size: -; cdr3_nt: TGTGCTAGTGGTTTGGTACCGGCGGGATTAAGCGAGCAGTACTTC; cdr3_aa: CASGLVPAGLSEQYF
v_call: TRBV28; d_call: -; j_call: TRBJ2-4; clone_size: -; cdr3_nt: TGTGCCACAGGGGTAGCCAAAAACATTCAGTACTTC; cdr3_aa: CATGVAKNIQYF
v_call: TRBV14; d_call: -; j_call: TRBJ2-1; clone_size: -; cdr3_nt: TGTGCCAGCAGCCACTGGACATTTCGAAATGAGCAGTTCTTC; cdr3_aa: CASSHWTFRNEQFF
v_call: TRBV11-2; d_call: -; j_call: TRBJ2-7; clone_size: once; cdr3_nt: TGTGCCAGCAGCCCAAAGACTTTCGCGGGCTACGAGCAGTACTTC; cdr3_aa: CASSPKTFAGYEQYF
v_call: TRBV5-1; d_call: TRBD1; j_call: TRBJ1-1; clone_size: once; cdr3_nt: TGCGCCAGCAGCTTTAGGGGGCCGGCGGACACTGAAGCTTTCTTT; cdr3_aa: CASSFRGPADTEAFF
v_call: TRBV9; d_call: TRBD1; j_call: TRBJ2-1; clone_size: -; cdr3_nt: TGTGCCAGCGGGACGGGACAGTTCGATGAGCAGTTCTTC; cdr3_aa: CASGTGQFDEQFF
v_call: TRBV19; d_call: TRBD1; j_call: TRBJ1-1; clone_size: -; cdr3_nt: TGTGCCGCCCGAGGACAGGACAACACTGAAGCTTTCTTT; cdr3_aa: CAARGQDNTEAFF
v_call: TRBV11-1; d_call: -; j_call: TRBJ2-3; clone_size: once; cdr3_nt: TGTGCCAGCAGCCTCTTCCGCGGGAACACAGATACGCAGTATTTT; cdr3_aa: CASSLFRGNTDTQYF
v_call: TRBV9; d_call: TRBD1; j_call: TRBJ2-7; clone_size: -; cdr3_nt: TGTGCCAGCAGCGTAGCCTGGACAGGGGAACCCTACGAGCAGTACTTC; cdr3_aa: CASSVAWTGEPYEQYF
v_call: TRBV7-8; d_call: -; j_call: TRBJ2-7; clone_size: -; cdr3_nt: TGTGCCAGCAGCTACCCGAGATACGAGCAGTACTTC; cdr3_aa: CASSYPRYEQYF
v_call: TRBV13; d_call: -; j_call: TRBJ2-1; clone_size: -; cdr3_nt: TGTGCCAGCAGCTCTCGACTAGTTTTAAAGGAGCAGTTCTTC; cdr3_aa: CASSSRLVLKEQFF
v_call: TRBV21-1; d_call: -; j_call: TRBJ2-1; clone_size: -; cdr3_nt: TGTGCCAGCAGCAAATCTTCTTTGGCAGGCGAGCAGTTCTTC; cdr3_aa: CASSKSSLAGEQFF
v_call: TRBV13; d_call: -; j_call: TRBJ2-6; clone_size: -; cdr3_nt: TGTGCCAGCAGCTCCCACGATGCCAGGAGGGACAGCTCTGGGGCCAACGTCCTGACTTTC; cdr3_aa: CASSSHDARRDSSGANVLTF
v_call: TRBV15; d_call: -; j_call: TRBJ1-2; clone_size: -; cdr3_nt: TGTGCCACCAGCCCTACAGGGTTTGGCTACACCTTC; cdr3_aa: CATSPTGFGYTF
v_call: TRBV27; d_call: TRBD2; j_call: TRBJ2-3; clone_size: -; cdr3_nt: TGTGCCAGCAGAGCTACTAGCGGGGTTACAGATACGCAGTATTTT; cdr3_aa: CASRATSGVTDTQYF
v_call: TRBV15; d_call: TRBD2; j_call: TRBJ2-7; clone_size: -; cdr3_nt: TGTGCCACCGCCACCGGGACTAGCGGTTCCTACGAGCAGTACTTC; cdr3_aa: CATATGTSGSYEQYF
v_call: TRBV19; d_call: -; j_call: TRBJ2-1; clone_size: -; cdr3_nt: TGTGCCAGTAGAACGGTTGCGGATTCCTACAATGAGCAGTTCTTC; cdr3_aa: CASRTVADSYNEQFF
v_call: TRBV5-5; d_call: -; j_call: TRBJ1-1; clone_size: few; cdr3_nt: TGTGCCAGCAGCTTTAGGGGAACTGAAGCTTTCTTT; cdr3_aa: CASSFRGTEAFF
v_call: TRBV28; d_call: -; j_call: TRBJ2-3; clone_size: -; cdr3_nt: TGTGCCAGCGCCGAACAGGGAAGCACAGATACGCAGTATTTT; cdr3_aa: CASAEQGSTDTQYF
v_call: TRBV5-1; d_call: TRBD2; j_call: TRBJ2-7; clone_size: -; cdr3_nt: TGCGCCAGCAGCCCAGGGACTAACTCCTACGAGCAGTACTTC; cdr3_aa: CASSPGTNSYEQYF
v_call: TRBV27; d_call: -; j_call: TRBJ2-7; clone_size: -; cdr3_nt: TGTGCCAGCAGTTTAACGACAGCCTACGAGCAGTACTTC; cdr3_aa: CASSLTTAYEQYF
v_call: TRBV7-9; d_call: TRBD2; j_call: TRBJ2-1; clone_size: -; cdr3_nt: TGTGCCAGCATCACGGGAGGGCCGGGGAATGAGCAGTTCTTC; cdr3_aa: CASITGGPGNEQFF
v_call: TRBV4-1; d_call: TRBD2; j_call: TRBJ2-1; clone_size: -; cdr3_nt: TGCGCCAGCAGCCATCCTAAGACTAGCGGAGGTCGCAATGAGCAGTTCTTC; cdr3_aa: CASSHPKTSGGRNEQFF
v_call: TRBV27; d_call: -; j_call: TRBJ2-7; clone_size: -; cdr3_nt: TGTGCCAGCAGCTTCTCCTACGAGCAGTACTTC; cdr3_aa: CASSFSYEQYF
v_call: TRBV7-6; d_call: TRBD1; j_call: TRBJ1-1; clone_size: -; cdr3_nt: TGTGCCAGCAGCCCCAGGCGCCAGGGGGCCGACACTGAAGCTTTCTTT; cdr3_aa: CASSPRRQGADTEAFF
v_call: TRBV7-6; d_call: -; j_call: TRBJ1-5; clone_size: -; cdr3_nt: TGTGCCAGCAGCTTAGACGGGGGGCGTCAGCCCCAGCATTTT; cdr3_aa: CASSLDGGRQPQHF
v_call: TRBV6-5; d_call: -; j_call: TRBJ2-7; clone_size: -; cdr3_nt: TGTGCCAGCAGTTACACGGACGGGGACGAGCAGTACTTC; cdr3_aa: CASSYTDGDEQYF
v_call: TRBV4-1; d_call: -; j_call: TRBJ2-3; clone_size: -; cdr3_nt: TGCGCCAGCAGCCAAGACTGGGCTAGCACAGATACGCAGTATTTT; cdr3_aa: CASSQDWASTDTQYF
v_call: TRBV4-2; d_call: -; j_call: TRBJ2-3; clone_size: -; cdr3_nt: TGTGCCAGCAGCCAAGAGGAGACCCCCTATCCTAGCACAGATACGCAGTATTTT; cdr3_aa: CASSQEETPYPSTDTQYF
v_call: TRBV10-3; d_call: -; j_call: TRBJ2-7; clone_size: -; cdr3_nt: TGTGCCATCAGTGACCTCTCCTACGAGCAGTACTTC; cdr3_aa: CAISDLSYEQYF
v_call: TRBV4-1; d_call: -; j_call: TRBJ2-7; clone_size: -; cdr3_nt: TGCGCCAGCAGCCCCATCGACGGAGGCAGAAGGGAGCAGTACTTC; cdr3_aa: CASSPIDGGRREQYF
v_call: TRBV9; d_call: TRBD2; j_call: TRBJ2-1; clone_size: -; cdr3_nt: TGTGCCAGCAGCGTAATGGCTAGCGGGGCGGATGAGCAGTTCTTC; cdr3_aa: CASSVMASGADEQFF
v_call: TRBV9; d_call: -; j_call: TRBJ1-1; clone_size: -; cdr3_nt: TGTGCCAGCAGCGGCTCGGGATCACACACTGAAGCTTTCTTT; cdr3_aa: CASSGSGSHTEAFF
v_call: TRBV29-1; d_call: TRBD2; j_call: TRBJ2-1; clone_size: few; cdr3_nt: TGCAGCGTGGGATGGACTAGCGGGTGGGATTACAATGAGCAGTTCTTC; cdr3_aa: CSVGWTSGWDYNEQFF
v_call: TRBV28; d_call: -; j_call: TRBJ2-2; clone_size: -; cdr3_nt: TGTGCCAGCAGTTTTAGGAACACCGGGGAGCTGTTTTTT; cdr3_aa: CASSFRNTGELFF
v_call: TRBV7-2; d_call: -; j_call: TRBJ2-7; clone_size: -; cdr3_nt: TGTGCCAGCAGCTTAAATCCCACCTACGAGCAGTACTTC; cdr3_aa: CASSLNPTYEQYF
v_call: TRBV25-1; d_call: TRBD2; j_call: TRBJ2-5; clone_size: -; cdr3_nt: TGTGCCAGCAGTGTCCCGGGGGGGTACCAAGAGACCCAGTACTTC; cdr3_aa: CASSVPGGYQETQYF
v_call: TRBV5-3; d_call: -; j_call: TRBJ2-2; clone_size: -; cdr3_nt: TGTGCCAGAAGCTTGGATGGTGGCTCCGGGGAGCTGTTTTTT; cdr3_aa: CARSLDGGSGELFF
v_call: TRBV27; d_call: TRBD2; j_call: TRBJ2-1; clone_size: -; cdr3_nt: TGTGCCAGCAGGCGCCCCTTAGCGGGAGGGCCCCATGAGCAGTTCTTC; cdr3_aa: CASRRPLAGGPHEQFF
v_call: TRBV11-1; d_call: TRBD2; j_call: TRBJ2-7; clone_size: -; cdr3_nt: TGTGCCAGCAGCTTCTCGAGCGGGAGTTCCTACGAGCAGTACTTC; cdr3_aa: CASSFSSGSSYEQYF
v_call: TRBV9; d_call: -; j_call: TRBJ2-1; clone_size: -; cdr3_nt: TGTGCCAGCAGCGTTAGACCCCTCTTTAGCGAGTCCGATGAGCAGTTCTTC; cdr3_aa: CASSVRPLFSESDEQFF
v_call: TRBV7-9; d_call: -; j_call: TRBJ1-1; clone_size: -; cdr3_nt: TGTGCCAGCAGCTTTATGGGGGGTCCTGAAGCTTTCTTT; cdr3_aa: CASSFMGGPEAFF